This record covers a single T cell receptor beta chain. Its antigen is unidentified. The sample originates from a study of T cell responses to AZD1222 COVID-19 vaccine. Whole-study findings and limits: The breadth and depth of Spike-specific TCRs increased once two AZD1222 doses had been given.

Only in-frame clones appear in the TCRdb table, and some are missing; sequencing was by immunoSEQ multiplex PCR. This sample yields 150,000 or so clones, of which more than 90% are seen a single time; around 5.1% belongs to the top ten. V shed 4 bases and J 10 bases; nucleotides not matched to a gene: 6. This CDR3 is built from 14 residues. Per germline, CDR1 ENHRY and CDR2 SYGVKD. The receptor comes from an adult in good health. The sample in question was peripheral blood, obtained on day 0 of AZD1222 vaccination. The chain has TRBV10-3 and TRBJ1-6, with TRBD1 identical over 8 bases. The DNA for the CDR3 is TGTGCCATCAGTGGTGGACAGGGACAATCACCCCTCCACTTT. Amino acids: CAISGGQGQSPLHF.